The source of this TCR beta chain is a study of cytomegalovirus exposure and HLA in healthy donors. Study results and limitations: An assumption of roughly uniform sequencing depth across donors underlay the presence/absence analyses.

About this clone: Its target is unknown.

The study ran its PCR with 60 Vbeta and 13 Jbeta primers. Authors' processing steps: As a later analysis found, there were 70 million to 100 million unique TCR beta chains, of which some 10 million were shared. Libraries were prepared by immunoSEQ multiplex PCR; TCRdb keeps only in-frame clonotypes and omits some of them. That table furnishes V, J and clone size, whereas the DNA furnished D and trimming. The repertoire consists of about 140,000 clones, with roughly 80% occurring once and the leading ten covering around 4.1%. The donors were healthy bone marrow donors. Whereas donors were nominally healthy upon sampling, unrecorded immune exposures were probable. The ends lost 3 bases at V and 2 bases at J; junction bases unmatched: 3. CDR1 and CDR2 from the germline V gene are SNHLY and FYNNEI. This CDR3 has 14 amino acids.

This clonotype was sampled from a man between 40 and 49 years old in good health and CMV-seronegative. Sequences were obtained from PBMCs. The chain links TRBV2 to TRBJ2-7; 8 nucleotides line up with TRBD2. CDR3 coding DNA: TGTGCCAGCAGTGAGACGCGGGGGGCCTACGAGCAGTACTTC. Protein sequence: CASSETRGAYEQYF.